The rows below give T cell receptor beta chains drawn from one sample of a study of blood T cell repertoires in COVID-19. Sequencing used immunoSEQ multiplex PCR; TCRdb keeps in-frame clones, though not all of them. There are 60,000 to 75,000 clones in the sample; 87% occur only once, and around a fifth lies in the top ten. What was sequenced was peripheral blood. These receptors were collected from an elderly woman with acute or convalescent COVID-19. Both conserved end residues are part of each CDR3. Each record gives: J gene, D gene, V gene, clone size, CDR3 DNA, CDR3 protein. D genes are given only for firm matches. Not all rows give a size; the values are once, few, many and, for expanded clones, a class.

j_call: TRBJ2-1; d_call: .; v_call: TRBV27; clone_size: few; cdr3_nt: TGTGCCAGCAGTCCCCTTCGACAGGCCGGAATTAACAATGAGCAGTTCTTC; cdr3_aa: CASSPLRQAGINNEQFF
j_call: TRBJ1-4; d_call: TRBD1; v_call: TRBV27; clone_size: .; cdr3_nt: TGTGCCTGCGGGGACAGGGGGCTTGAAAAACTGTTTTTT; cdr3_aa: CACGDRGLEKLFF
j_call: TRBJ1-5; d_call: .; v_call: TRBV15; clone_size: once; cdr3_nt: TGTGCCACCAGCAGAGATCTAGGGGACATAGAAATGCAGCCCCAGCATTTT; cdr3_aa: CATSRDLGDIEMQPQHF
j_call: TRBJ1-6; d_call: .; v_call: TRBV2; clone_size: once; cdr3_nt: TGTGCCAGCAGTACTAGAGACCTTCAACCCCTCCACTTT; cdr3_aa: CASSTRDLQPLHF
j_call: TRBJ1-5; d_call: .; v_call: TRBV6-5; clone_size: once; cdr3_nt: TGTGCCAGTTCCAGGGAGGGAACGGTAGGTCAGCCCCAGCATTTT; cdr3_aa: CASSREGTVGQPQHF
j_call: TRBJ1-6; d_call: .; v_call: TRBV3-1/TRBV3-2; clone_size: .; cdr3_nt: TGTGCCAGCAGCCGACAGTTTTCACCCCTCCACTTT; cdr3_aa: CASSRQFSPLHF
j_call: TRBJ1-4; d_call: .; v_call: TRBV5-1; clone_size: .; cdr3_nt: TGCGCCAGCAGCTTGGGGCAGGTGAATGAAAAACTGTTTTTT; cdr3_aa: CASSLGQVNEKLFF
j_call: TRBJ2-7; d_call: .; v_call: TRBV24-1; clone_size: .; cdr3_nt: TGTGCCACCAGTGATTCCGGCGGGCCGACCTACGAGCAGTACTTC; cdr3_aa: CATSDSGGPTYEQYF
j_call: TRBJ2-5; d_call: TRBD1; v_call: TRBV5-1; clone_size: .; cdr3_nt: TGCGCCAGCAGCCCCGCGGGGGACAGGGGGCGTTTCCCAGAGACCCAGTACTTC; cdr3_aa: CASSPAGDRGRFPETQYF
j_call: TRBJ1-4; d_call: TRBD1; v_call: TRBV30; clone_size: .; cdr3_nt: TGTGCCTGGAGGGCCGGGACAGGGGGACCTGAAAAACTGTTTTTT; cdr3_aa: CAWRAGTGGPEKLFF
j_call: TRBJ2-1; d_call: TRBD2; v_call: TRBV6-1; clone_size: .; cdr3_nt: TGTGCCAGCAGTGCAATCCCCCGACTAGCGGGGGCAGGGGGCTACAATGAGCAGTTCTTC; cdr3_aa: CASSAIPRLAGAGGYNEQFF
j_call: TRBJ1-6; d_call: .; v_call: TRBV27; clone_size: .; cdr3_nt: TGTGCCAGCAGTTTCAGAGGTTCACCCCTCCACTTT; cdr3_aa: CASSFRGSPLHF
j_call: TRBJ1-2; d_call: .; v_call: TRBV6-2/TRBV6-3; clone_size: .; cdr3_nt: TGTGCCAGCAGTTACTCGAAGTCACCGAGGGGCTACACCTTC; cdr3_aa: CASSYSKSPRGYTF
j_call: TRBJ2-2; d_call: .; v_call: TRBV18; clone_size: once; cdr3_nt: TGTGCCAGCTCACTCCGGCAGGGGTTCGGGGAGCTGTTTTTT; cdr3_aa: CASSLRQGFGELFF
j_call: TRBJ2-1; d_call: TRBD1; v_call: TRBV7-9; clone_size: .; cdr3_nt: TGTGCCAGCAGCTCCGGGACAGGGGCCTACAATGAGCAGTTCTTC; cdr3_aa: CASSSGTGAYNEQFF
j_call: TRBJ1-5; d_call: .; v_call: TRBV19; clone_size: .; cdr3_nt: TGTGCCAGTAGTATGGCCATCCCTACAGCTCGACCCCAGCATTTT; cdr3_aa: CASSMAIPTARPQHF
j_call: TRBJ2-3; d_call: TRBD2; v_call: TRBV2; clone_size: .; cdr3_nt: TGTGCCAGGGGACTAGCGGGGGGGAGCACAGATACGCAGTATTTT; cdr3_aa: CARGLAGGSTDTQYF